This T cell receptor beta chain stems from a study of cytomegalovirus exposure and HLA in healthy donors (dated by TCRdb to between 2016 and 2019). Turning to the overall study: An earlier analysis of under 600 of the donors reported about 250 Gb of sequence data and some 120 million unique TCR beta sequences from 150 million to 200 million T cells. The study profiled the T cell repertoires of around 700 subjects by immunosequencing and related them to cytomegalovirus serostatus. Across about 380 genotyped donors of the cohort, an average of about 240,000 unique TCR beta nucleotide sequences per donor were sequenced, and roughly 20% of those sequences were non-productive. Typing coverage varied by locus: roughly 620-640 donors for A, B, C, DRB1 and DQB1; 522 for DQA1; about 600 for DPA1; around 450 for DPB1. Of the 300 to 450 genotyped donors, roughly 76% were placed in the genetic ancestry cluster associated with self-reported Caucasian donors. In a later analysis, previously published TCR beta repertoires from 550 to 750 donors were re-analyzed and high-resolution HLA genotyping was added so that TCR occurrence patterns could be studied. An earlier analysis of roughly 580 of the donors used high-throughput TCR beta sequencing to judge whether each TCR beta V gene segment behaved as functional or pseudogenic. Donor age, sex, ethnicity and CMV serostatus were compiled alongside the repertoire data. The aim of the study was to test whether cataloging public T cell receptors could identify signatures of past pathogen exposure. Class I and class II HLA loci were covered by the typing at four-digit resolution. Because of strong linkage in the cohort, roughly five DR-DQ haplotypes were treated as single units for association and clustering. To predict cytomegalovirus infection status, the study brought together high-throughput TCR immunosequencing, statistical association of individual TCRs with disease status, and machine learning. In addition to the first cohort of roughly 700 subjects, a separate validation cohort of 120 different subjects was used. An early release covering approximately 600 HLA-typed donors comprised about 300 gigabases of sequencing data and tens of millions of unique TCR sequences. Rather than drawing on any new phenotypic data, the later analysis identified candidate immune exposures from TCR beta sequences and the way those sequences occurred across donors. A later genetic analysis used genome-wide SNP genotypes for about 60% of the roughly 700 donors, treating that subset as a discovery cohort. Every repertoire in the discovery cohort had been generated on one and the same sequencing platform. On the study overall, not on this receptor specifically: In a later analysis, the rate of TCR association differed among HLA loci, with DRB1 alleles having the most associated TCRs and HLA-C alleles having the fewest. In a later analysis, several top co-occurrence clusters were reported to appear linked to parvovirus B19, influenza, CMV and Epstein-Barr virus. Strong co-occurrence of HLA alleles, especially DR and DQ, made assigning TCR associations to individual alleles difficult. The only immune exposure information available for the cohort was CMV serostatus. Roughly uniform sequencing depth across donors was assumed in presence/absence analyses, although this assumption may not hold. A cluster of highly shared sequence variants was judged likely to represent a technical artifact of the sequencing pipeline. Compared with equally common non-associated chains, HLA-associated TCR beta chains in a later analysis were more clonally expanded and had lower generation probabilities. Compared with the approximately 720-donor mean, donors in an Asian-associated ancestry cluster had fewer N-insertions in productive TCRs, according to a later genetic analysis. HLA typing was unavailable for some donors at each locus, so association tests used only the typed subset. Some IMGT-functional V segments, including TRBV6-2 and TRBV6-3, could not be distinguished by the 87-base-pair reads and were therefore excluded. In an earlier analysis of fewer than 750 of the donors, most TCR beta V segments were observed in productive rearrangements about 87% or about 30% of the time, broadly matching IMGT annotations. According to a later analysis, most CMV-associated TCR beta chains appeared to be HLA-restricted, and the HLA associations seemed to be driven largely by CMV exposure. A further reported finding was that TCR beta sequences accurately predicted the HLA-A and HLA-B alleles for most subjects in the first cohort. Most TCR sequences were seen in very few donors, while some public TCRs were found in many individuals. In a later analysis, 15,000 to 20,000 TCR beta sequences were associated with specific HLA alleles at a false discovery rate of 0.05. In vitro tests confirmed that a few of the cytomegalovirus-associated TCR beta chains recognize cytomegalovirus antigens. The authors suggested that the approach could potentially be generalized to other disease states and immunological phenotypes. Cytomegalovirus status was reported to be diagnosed by the classifier with high specificity and sensitivity in both the original and validation cohorts. The earlier analysis of approximately 560 of the donors excluded fewer than 20 rarely observed V segments, including chromosome 9 orphons, because counts were too low. In a later genetic analysis, a missense DCLRE1C variant was associated with V-gene and J-gene trimming of TCR beta chains, and the association was replicated in an independent cohort. Linkage disequilibrium might explain the correlated functional status among segregating V segments, but an unknown experimental factor could not be ruled out. A total of fewer than 200 TCR beta chains were listed by the study as associated with cytomegalovirus. Only TCR beta chains were sequenced in this cohort, and the absence of alpha or paired-chain data limited detectable features.

The cohort consisted of 600 to 750 healthy bone marrow donors. At the time of sampling, all cohort members were nominally healthy, though unrecorded immune exposures were likely present. The donor was CMV seronegative and belonged to the group of 352 seronegative cohort members. Every donor gave a peripheral blood sample, and the peripheral blood mononuclear cells from that sample were used for TCR beta sequencing. Genomic DNA was extracted from the blood cell samples with the Qiagen DNeasy Blood Extraction Kit. Libraries were made using the immunoSEQ multiplex PCR assay. The multiplex PCR relied on a mix of 60 forward primers for TCR Vbeta segments and 13 reverse primers for TCR Jbeta segments. Amplification of the CDR3 region of rearranged TCR beta genes was performed with a multiplex PCR assay on genomic DNA. On the Illumina HiSeq System, the amplified TCR beta libraries were sequenced as 87-base-pair reads. The authors' analysis ran thus. In a later analysis, around 80 million unique TCR beta chains were counted across the 500 to 850 repertoires, and roughly 10 million of these chains were shared by at least two donors. To remove PCR and sequencing errors, raw reads were error-corrected and collapsed into unique sequences using a nearest-neighbor algorithm that merged closely related sequences. To assign V, D and J gene segments, CDR3 sequences were aligned to IMGT reference sequences. For a sequence to be retained, a match of at least six nucleotides to both a V gene segment and a J gene segment was required. Rearrangements were classified as productive when the CDR3 lacked stop codons and remained in frame with V and J, and all other rearrangements were classified as non-productive. CDR3 was defined by IMGT convention, running from the second conserved V-encoded cysteine to the conserved J-encoded phenylalanine. The earlier analysis of 500 to 650 of the donors excluded any sequence lacking an unambiguous match to a single V gene segment. In an earlier analysis of around 600 of the donors, V segments were called functional above 56.7% productive rearrangements and were called segregating when the between-donor standard deviation exceeded 5%. A statistical classification framework was built for diagnosing cytomegalovirus status from the catalog of TCR beta chain sequences. In a later analysis, V and J genes were assigned by comparing TCR nucleotide sequences against IMGT/GENE-DB human TR gene sequences. In a later analysis, CDR3 sequences and most-parsimonious VDJ recombination scenarios were assigned using the TCRdist pipeline. A later analysis defined each TCR beta chain by its CDR3 amino acid sequence plus V-gene family, and excluded reads lacking a unique V-gene family. In a later analysis, 550 to 650 highly shared, low-generation-probability nucleotide sequences were removed to address suspected cross-contamination and a sequencing artifact. For each public chain, a later analysis derived a clonal expansion index from normalized ranks of inferred template counts within each repertoire. In a later analysis, generation probabilities were computed using a VDJ recombination model fitted to out-of-frame rearrangements, and the results were checked against IGoR. In a later analysis, TCR-TCR, TCR-HLA and TCR-CMV co-occurrence was scored with hypergeometric tests, and a repertoire-size bias correction was applied to TCR pairs. False discovery rates were estimated in a later analysis by permuting HLA or CMV assignments 20 times. A later analysis grouped co-occurring TCRs with DBSCAN, adding TCRdist sequence similarity when clustering within HLA-allele-positive subsets. For co-occurrence clustering, repertoires with fewer than 30,000 or more than 120,000 public chains were excluded, along with five or six repertoires with anomalous nucleotide sharing. In TCRdb, the immuneACCESS table is reduced to in-frame sequences with V and J assigned. These tables do not hold every clone; where another copy was compared, an unresolved V gene accounts for under half, and the others remain unexplained. V, J and clone size are those of that table, while D and trimming were read from the DNA. The sample table records some 200,000 clones; about 81% of these occur just once. The ten top clones hold approximately 2% of the sample.

A note on this clone: Its recognized antigen is unknown. It has no much larger one-base neighbor in the sample; base qualities were not kept.

Reading the germline V gene gives CDR1 SGHRS and CDR2 YFSETQ. Unmatched junction bases come to 8, with V trimmed by 0 bases and J by 9 bases. Inclusive of the bounding cysteine and phenylalanine, the CDR3 is 16 residues long. The read is trimmed to its CDR3 DNA, 48 bases read in frame from base 1. The chain employs TRBV5-1 and TRBJ1-6; 8 bases in between match TRBD1. The sample consisted of PBMCs. This clonotype was sampled from a woman aged 30 to 39 in good health and CMV-seronegative. The CDR3 reads as follows: CASSLDTDRVGSPLHF. The nucleotide sequence is TGCGCCAGCAGCTTGGATACGGACAGGGTGGGTTCACCCCTCCACTTT.